The rows below give T cell receptor beta chains drawn from one sample of a study of early T cells in non-severe SARS-CoV-2 infection. TCRdb used MiXCR to reprocess the 5' RACE reads, holding one entry per CDR3 protein. Of tens of thousands of distinct CDR3 sequences detected, roughly 15% appear once; the ten largest clones hold roughly 6%. The sample consisted of whole blood. The source of these receptors is an adult who was a healthcare worker with PCR-confirmed SARS-CoV-2 infection or an uninfected control (not recorded which). Each CDR3 is given with its conserved first and last residue. Each record gives: CDR3 length, clone size, D gene, J gene, V gene, CDR3 protein, CDR3 DNA. The D gene is left open where the match is weak. Size is omitted from some rows. Given values are once, few, many or a class for expanded clones.

len: 17
abundance: few
d_gene: NA
j_gene: TRBJ2-7
v_gene: TRBV6-5
CDR3aa: CASSYSIFAGKGYEQYF
CDR3nt: TGTGCCAGCAGTTACTCGATATTTGCGGGGAAGGGCTACGAGCAGTACTTC

len: 13
abundance: few
d_gene: NA
j_gene: TRBJ1-2
v_gene: TRBV4-2
CDR3aa: CASSQDRRDGYTF
CDR3nt: TGTGCCAGCAGCCAAGATAGAAGGGATGGCTACACCTTC

len: 13
abundance: few
d_gene: TRBD1
j_gene: TRBJ1-2
v_gene: TRBV20-1
CDR3aa: CSAKGQGALGYTF
CDR3nt: TGCAGTGCGAAGGGACAGGGGGCGCTTGGCTACACCTTC

len: 16
abundance: NA
d_gene: TRBD1
j_gene: TRBJ1-1
v_gene: TRBV11-2
CDR3aa: CASSLARRTGHTEAFF
CDR3nt: TGTGCCAGCAGCTTAGCCCGCCGGACAGGGCACACTGAAGCTTTCTTT

len: 14
abundance: NA
d_gene: NA
j_gene: TRBJ1-4
v_gene: TRBV20-1
CDR3aa: CSARKPATNEKLFF
CDR3nt: TGCAGTGCTAGGAAACCAGCAACTAATGAAAAACTGTTTTTT

len: 14
abundance: few
d_gene: TRBD2
j_gene: TRBJ2-5
v_gene: TRBV3-1
CDR3aa: CASSRLAQKETQYF
CDR3nt: TGTGCCAGCAGCCGACTAGCCCAAAAAGAGACCCAGTACTTC

len: 14
abundance: NA
d_gene: NA
j_gene: TRBJ1-5
v_gene: TRBV7-2
CDR3aa: CASSLSRPPQPQHF
CDR3nt: TGTGCCAGCAGCTTGTCCCGCCCACCACAGCCCCAGCATTTT

len: 14
abundance: many
d_gene: NA
j_gene: TRBJ2-3
v_gene: TRBV4-1
CDR3aa: CASSALISTDTQYF
CDR3nt: TGCGCCAGCAGCGCCTTAATAAGCACAGATACGCAGTATTTT

len: 15
abundance: NA
d_gene: TRBD1
j_gene: TRBJ2-7
v_gene: TRBV5-1
CDR3aa: CASSGMTGGAGEQYF
CDR3nt: TGCGCCAGCAGCGGGATGACAGGGGGCGCTGGTGAGCAGTACTTC

len: 16
abundance: few
d_gene: NA
j_gene: TRBJ2-1
v_gene: TRBV7-9
CDR3aa: CASSAAKEARGNEQFF
CDR3nt: TGTGCCAGCAGCGCGGCGAAGGAAGCTCGGGGCAATGAGCAGTTCTTC

len: 20
abundance: NA
d_gene: NA
j_gene: TRBJ2-1
v_gene: TRBV7-3
CDR3aa: CASSLRPRDLKTSVGNEQFF
CDR3nt: TGTGCCAGCAGTCTAAGGCCCCGGGATCTAAAAACTTCCGTCGGCAATGAGCAGTTCTTC

len: 14
abundance: few
d_gene: NA
j_gene: TRBJ2-7
v_gene: TRBV6-5
CDR3aa: CASSTVRVTYEQYF
CDR3nt: TGTGCCAGCAGTACCGTCAGGGTAACCTACGAGCAGTACTTC

len: 16
abundance: NA
d_gene: NA
j_gene: TRBJ2-1
v_gene: TRBV7-2
CDR3aa: CASSPTLGSVYNEQFF
CDR3nt: TGTGCCAGCAGCCCCACCCTAGGGAGTGTCTACAATGAGCAGTTCTTC

len: 15
abundance: few
d_gene: TRBD1
j_gene: TRBJ2-2
v_gene: TRBV6-5
CDR3aa: CASSARQGNTGELFF
CDR3nt: TGTGCCAGCAGTGCCCGACAGGGGAACACCGGGGAGCTGTTTTTT

len: 13
abundance: few
d_gene: TRBD1
j_gene: TRBJ1-1
v_gene: TRBV7-6
CDR3aa: CASSPGGGTEAFF
CDR3nt: TGTGCCAGCAGCCCAGGGGGAGGAACTGAAGCTTTCTTT

len: 13
abundance: NA
d_gene: NA
j_gene: TRBJ1-1
v_gene: TRBV7-3
CDR3aa: CASSSLRGTEAFF
CDR3nt: TGTGCCAGCAGCTCCCTTAGGGGCACTGAAGCTTTCTTT

len: 14
abundance: NA
d_gene: NA
j_gene: TRBJ1-4
v_gene: TRBV28
CDR3aa: CASSLLTQAEKLFF
CDR3nt: TGTGCCAGCAGTTTATTAACCCAGGCTGAAAAACTGTTTTTT

len: 17
abundance: NA
d_gene: NA
j_gene: TRBJ1-1
v_gene: TRBV6-1
CDR3aa: CASSEAPPPGPGAEAFF
CDR3nt: TGTGCCAGCAGTGAAGCGCCACCCCCCGGGCCCGGCGCTGAAGCTTTCTTT

len: 14
abundance: few
d_gene: NA
j_gene: TRBJ2-7
v_gene: TRBV7-8
CDR3aa: CASSAWTPLDEQYF
CDR3nt: TGTGCCAGCAGCGCATGGACGCCCCTCGACGAGCAGTACTTC

len: 13
abundance: NA
d_gene: NA
j_gene: TRBJ1-2
v_gene: TRBV3-1
CDR3aa: CASSQDSADGYTF
CDR3nt: TGTGCCAGCAGCCAAGATTCCGCTGACGGCTACACCTTC

len: 13
abundance: few
d_gene: NA
j_gene: TRBJ1-2
v_gene: TRBV28
CDR3aa: CAALAVASYGYTF
CDR3nt: TGTGCAGCCCTAGCTGTGGCCTCCTATGGCTACACCTTC

len: 13
abundance: many
d_gene: NA
j_gene: TRBJ1-1
v_gene: TRBV7-2
CDR3aa: CASSLGGYPEAFF
CDR3nt: TGTGCCAGCAGCTTAGGAGGGTACCCGGAAGCTTTCTTT

len: 13
abundance: NA
d_gene: NA
j_gene: TRBJ1-2
v_gene: TRBV4-2
CDR3aa: CASSPDGNYGYTF
CDR3nt: TGTGCCAGCAGCCCAGACGGTAACTATGGCTACACCTTC

len: 13
abundance: NA
d_gene: TRBD1
j_gene: TRBJ1-1
v_gene: TRBV10-3
CDR3aa: CATGQDPNTEAFF
CDR3nt: TGTGCCACGGGACAGGACCCGAACACTGAAGCTTTCTTT

len: 15
abundance: few
d_gene: NA
j_gene: TRBJ2-5
v_gene: TRBV7-9
CDR3aa: CASSSRTAILETQYF
CDR3nt: TGTGCCAGCAGCTCCCGGACAGCCATCCTGGAGACCCAGTACTTC

len: 16
abundance: many
d_gene: NA
j_gene: TRBJ2-6
v_gene: TRBV10-3
CDR3aa: CAISDRGSSGANVLTF
CDR3nt: TGTGCCATCAGTGATCGAGGGAGCTCTGGGGCCAACGTCCTGACTTTC

len: 16
abundance: many
d_gene: TRBD2
j_gene: TRBJ2-1
v_gene: TRBV4-1
CDR3aa: CASSQVLRGGPNEQFF
CDR3nt: TGCGCCAGCAGCCAAGTCCTACGGGGGGGCCCAAATGAGCAGTTCTTC

len: 13
abundance: many
d_gene: NA
j_gene: TRBJ1-1
v_gene: TRBV12-3/TRBV12-4
CDR3aa: CASSLEVDTEAFF
CDR3nt: TGTGCCAGCAGTTTGGAGGTAGACACTGAAGCTTTCTTT

len: 14
abundance: few
d_gene: TRBD1
j_gene: TRBJ2-3
v_gene: TRBV29-1
CDR3aa: CSVDRRGRTDTQYF
CDR3nt: TGCAGCGTTGATCGCAGGGGGCGTACAGATACGCAGTATTTT

len: 13
abundance: NA
d_gene: TRBD1
j_gene: TRBJ1-5
v_gene: TRBV14
CDR3aa: CASSQAGGEPQHF
CDR3nt: TGTGCCAGCAGCCAGGCAGGGGGCGAGCCCCAGCATTTT

len: 15
abundance: few
d_gene: NA
j_gene: TRBJ2-7
v_gene: TRBV18
CDR3aa: CASSPSRGRGYEQYF
CDR3nt: TGTGCCAGCTCACCATCAAGGGGGAGGGGATACGAGCAGTACTTC